A single sample is the source of the 14 T cell receptor beta chains below, sequenced in a study of radiation and T cells in renal cell carcinoma. The time point here: blood 4 weeks post-SBRT, at nephrectomy. Treatment specified: 15 Gy SBRT to primary tumor, nephrectomy 4 weeks later. Assay used: immunoSEQ multiplex PCR; TCRdb lists only in-frame clones, some missing. The profile shows 140,000 to 150,000 clones, around 88% of them singletons. This specimen consisted of blood, obtained from a patient whose treatment included radiotherapy and nephrectomy. These TCRs come from a woman between 45 and 65 years old with renal cell carcinoma.

V usage is TRBV7-2 and J usage is TRBJ2-7; D tentatively reads TRBD1 or TRBD2 (7 bases each). The CDR3 covers 16 residues. Trimming removed 0 bases from V and 2 bases from J, with 14 bases in between. From germline, CDR1 is SGHTA and CDR2 FQGNSA. CDR3 amino acids: CASSLASGGGPYEQYF. DNA of the CDR3: TGTGCCAGCAGCTTAGCCTCAGGGGGGGGACCCTACGAGCAGTACTTC. Using reference TRBV7-2 and TRBJ2-7 for the parts outside the CDR3, the full variable domain is GAGVSQSPSNKVTEKGKDVELRCDPISGHTALYWYRQSLGQGLEFLIYFQGNSAPDKSGLPSDRFSAERTGGSVSTLTIQRTQQEDSAVYLCASSLASGGGPYEQYFGPGTRLTVT.

The chain recombines TRBV7-2 with TRBJ2-7; D perhaps matches TRBD2 (6 bases). Per the germline V gene, CDR1 is SGHTA and CDR2 is FQGNSA. The length of the CDR3 is 11 residues. V was cut by 3 bases and J by 7 bases, with 7 bases left in between. The CDR3 here is CASSLRGEQYF. CDR3 in DNA: TGTGCCAGCAGCTTGCGGGGAGAGCAGTACTTC.

The chain joins TRBV10-1 to TRBJ1-1; 10 positions agree with TRBD1. Per the germline V gene, CDR1 is WNHNN and CDR2 is SYGVQD (reference sequence). This CDR3 has 14 amino acids. V lost 6 bases to trimming and J lost 4 bases; unmatched junction nucleotides: 5. This chain's CDR3 is CASSSWTGGTEAFF. The CDR3 DNA follows: TGCGCCAGCAGCTCCTGGACAGGGGGCACTGAAGCTTTCTTT.

The rearrangement links TRBV9 to TRBJ1-5; 7 nucleotides line up with TRBD1. The CDR3 consists of 16 residues. Germline V gives CDR1 SGDLS, CDR2 YYNGEE. V lost 0 bases, J lost 7 bases, and 10 bases stayed unmatched. The CDR3, as DNA: TGTGCCAGCAGCGTAGGGGGCGGAGGGGGCGAGCAGCCCCAGCATTTT. Protein sequence: CASSVGGGGGEQPQHF.

V and J are TRBV5-1 and TRBJ2-5, with TRBD1 matching 11 bases. This CDR3 has 15 amino acids. The V gene's germline CDR1 is SGHRS and CDR2 YFSETQ. J gave up 4 bases and V 3 bases, and 5 bases lay outside the gene matches. The CDR3 DNA sequence: TGCGCCAGCAGCTGGGACAGGGGGACCGTAGAGACCCAGTACTTC. Its protein is CASSWDRGTVETQYF. Variable domain in full (rest from reference TRBV5-1 and TRBJ2-5): KAGVTQTPRYLIKTRGQQVTLSCSPISGHRSVSWYQQTPGQGLQFLFEYFSETQRNKGNFPGRFSGRQFSNSRSEMNVSTLELGDSALYLCASSWDRGTVETQYFGPGTRLLVL.

The CDR3 DNA follows: TGTGCCAGCAGTCCGCCCCTGGAGGGTGGCTACACCTTC. Translating it yields CASSPPLEGGYTF. This chain joins TRBV28 and TRBJ1-2; D gene uncertain. There are 13 residues in the CDR3. Germline-derived CDR1 and CDR2 are MDHEN and SYDVKM. With 5 bases removed from V and 7 bases from J, the gap between germline ends came to 14 bases.

The chain joins TRBV11-2 to TRBJ1-1; D not resolved. The CDR3 runs to 14 residues. V lost 1 base and J lost 1, with 7 bases in between. Germline CDR1 SGHAT, CDR2 FQNNGV. CDR3 in DNA: TGTGCCAGCAGCTTAGGTGGAAGGAACACTGAAGCTTTCTTT. Translating gives CASSLGGRNTEAFF.

The rearrangement links TRBV5-6 to TRBJ1-5; 8 positions agree with TRBD1. This CDR3 has 12 amino acids. With V trimmed by 4 bases and J by 13 bases, 7 bases remained unmatched. Germline CDR1 and CDR2: SGHDT and YYEEEE. CDR3 region: CASSTRTGRQHF. Written as DNA, the CDR3 is TGTGCCAGCAGCACGCGGACAGGGAGGCAGCATTTT.

Points on this clone: The identical CDR3 is also encoded by other nucleotide sequences in the sample. This chain links TRBV4-3 with TRBJ2-1, with D uncertain. The CDR3 runs to 12 residues. Germline V gene lookup returns CDR1 LGHNA and CDR2 YSLEER. With 0 bases removed from V and 9 bases from J, the gap between germline ends came to 6 bases. CDR3 residues: CASSQDRGEQFF. The CDR3 region has the DNA TGCGCCAGCAGCCAAGATCGTGGTGAGCAGTTCTTC.

This clone was seen only a few times. Distinct nucleotide sequences in the sample also encode this CDR3. The DNA for the CDR3 is TGTGCCAGCTCACCAGGGGGTAGACAAGAGACCCAGTACTTC. It specifies CASSPGGRQETQYF. The chain couples TRBV18 to TRBJ2-5, with D possibly called TRBD1 or TRBD2 (5 bases each). The CDR3 has 14 amino acids. Germline values: CDR1 KGHSH, CDR2 LQKENI. Between the trimmed V and J ends, which lost 2 bases and 2 bases, there was a span of 9 bases.

V is TRBV9 and J is TRBJ1-3; D not resolved. Trimming took off 1 base at V and 4 bases at J, with 15 bases between the two ends. Germline V lookup: CDR1 SGDLS, CDR2 YYNGEE. There are 16 residues in the CDR3. The DNA for the CDR3 is TGTGCCAGCAGCGTAAGACGCGGGATGGAGGGAAACACCATATATTTT. Amino acids: CASSVRRGMEGNTIYF. The whole variable domain, filled in from reference TRBV9 and TRBJ1-3, reads DSGVTQTPKHLITATGQRVTLRCSPRSGDLSVYWYQQSLDQGLQFLIQYYNGEERAKGNILERFSAQQFPDLHSELNLSSLELGDSALYFCASSVRRGMEGNTIYFGEGSWLTVV.

The chain couples TRBV5-6 to TRBJ2-5, with 9 bases aligning to TRBD2. The trim removed 1 base at V and 3 bases at J, leaving 1 base unmatched. CDR3 length: 14 residues. Germline CDR1 SGHDT, CDR2 YYEEEE. The CDR3 here is CASSLLAGEETQYF. CDR3 DNA sequence: TGTGCCAGCAGCTTGTTAGCGGGGGAAGAGACCCAGTACTTC.

V and J are TRBV20-1 and TRBJ1-2; D is undetermined. The CDR3 spans 9 residues. CDR1 and CDR2 from the germline V gene are DFQATT and SNEGSKA (reference sequence). V was shortened by 6 bases and J by 6 bases, with 5 bases between the two germline ends. The CDR3 sequence is CSAPHGYTF. The CDR3 DNA reads TGCAGTGCCCCCCATGGCTACACCTTC.

This chain links TRBV7-2 with TRBJ2-5; D not certain. Trimming removed 3 bases at V and 1 base at J, with 3 bases between. The CDR3 covers 12 residues. Germline lookup yields CDR1 SGHTA and CDR2 FQGNSA. The DNA for the CDR3 is TGTGCCAGCAGCTTTGCCCAAGAGACCCAGTACTTC. Translated, it gives CASSFAQETQYF. The variable domain in full, with the rest retrieved from reference TRBV7-2 and TRBJ2-5, is GAGVSQSPSNKVTEKGKDVELRCDPISGHTALYWYRQSLGQGLEFLIYFQGNSAPDKSGLPSDRFSAERTGGSVSTLTIQRTQQEDSAVYLCASSFAQETQYFGPGTRLLVL.